These T cell receptor beta chains were read from a single sample in a study of T cell responses to AZD1222 COVID-19 vaccine. Some clones are missing from TCRdb's copy, which holds only in-frame ones; the method was immunoSEQ multiplex PCR. The profile shows about 120,000 clones, around nine tenths of them singletons. The starting material was peripheral blood, obtained 28 days after the second AZD1222 dose. The source of these receptors is an adult who received the AZD1222 COVID-19 vaccine. Each CDR3 is given with its conserved first and last residue. Each record gives: D gene, J gene, clone size, V gene, CDR3 protein, CDR3 DNA. A D gene is named only where the DNA matches it firmly. Not all rows give a size; the values are once, few, many and, for expanded clones, a class.

d_gene: .; j_gene: TRBJ2-7; abundance: .; v_gene: TRBV5-5; CDR3aa: CASSLRDYEQYF; CDR3nt: TGTGCCAGCAGCTTGAGGGACTACGAGCAGTACTTC
d_gene: .; j_gene: TRBJ2-2; abundance: .; v_gene: TRBV7-3; CDR3aa: CASSLMGQNTGELFF; CDR3nt: TGTGCCAGCAGCTTAATGGGACAGAACACCGGGGAGCTGTTTTTT
d_gene: .; j_gene: TRBJ2-7; abundance: .; v_gene: TRBV3-1/TRBV3-2; CDR3aa: CASSQVGDETYEQYF; CDR3nt: TGTGCCAGCAGCCAAGTTGGGGACGAAACCTACGAGCAGTACTTC
d_gene: TRBD2; j_gene: TRBJ2-1; abundance: .; v_gene: TRBV3-1/TRBV3-2; CDR3aa: CASSPQLMVPVAGDEQFF; CDR3nt: TGTGCCAGCAGCCCTCAACTAATGGTCCCCGTAGCGGGAGATGAGCAGTTCTTC
d_gene: .; j_gene: TRBJ2-3; abundance: once; v_gene: TRBV20-1; CDR3aa: CSATKDTQYF; CDR3nt: TGCAGTGCCACTAAGGATACGCAGTATTTT
d_gene: .; j_gene: TRBJ1-2; abundance: .; v_gene: TRBV14; CDR3aa: CASTIVAVSGYTF; CDR3nt: TGTGCCAGCACCATAGTGGCAGTGAGTGGCTACACCTTC
d_gene: .; j_gene: TRBJ2-7; abundance: .; v_gene: TRBV6-5; CDR3aa: CASGLSSYEQYF; CDR3nt: TGTGCGTCGGGATTGAGCTCCTACGAGCAGTACTTC
d_gene: TRBD1; j_gene: TRBJ1-2; abundance: .; v_gene: TRBV11-2; CDR3aa: CASSPRGTGYNYGYTF; CDR3nt: TGTGCCAGCAGCCCCCGGGGGACAGGATATAACTATGGCTACACCTTC
d_gene: .; j_gene: TRBJ2-7; abundance: .; v_gene: TRBV15; CDR3aa: CATSRGSVGVSYEQYF; CDR3nt: TGTGCCACCAGCAGGGGGTCTGTGGGGGTCTCCTACGAGCAGTACTTC
d_gene: .; j_gene: TRBJ1-4; abundance: .; v_gene: TRBV29-1; CDR3aa: CSVLGDGSTNEKLFF; CDR3nt: TGCAGCGTTCTCGGGGACGGTTCAACTAATGAAAAACTGTTTTTT
d_gene: TRBD2; j_gene: TRBJ2-7; abundance: .; v_gene: TRBV5-4; CDR3aa: CASSPQPGLAGREQYF; CDR3nt: TGTGCCAGCAGCCCACAACCGGGACTAGCGGGACGCGAGCAGTACTTC
d_gene: TRBD2; j_gene: TRBJ2-1; abundance: .; v_gene: TRBV2; CDR3aa: CASSWTSGRDNEQFF; CDR3nt: TGTGCCAGCAGTTGGACTAGCGGGAGGGACAATGAGCAGTTCTTC
d_gene: .; j_gene: TRBJ1-1; abundance: .; v_gene: TRBV30; CDR3aa: CAWCEENTEAFF; CDR3nt: TGTGCCTGGTGTGAGGAGAACACTGAAGCTTTCTTT
d_gene: TRBD2; j_gene: TRBJ2-1; abundance: .; v_gene: TRBV7-8; CDR3aa: CASSRTGGEQFF; CDR3nt: TGTGCCAGCAGCCGGACGGGGGGTGAGCAGTTCTTC
d_gene: .; j_gene: TRBJ2-3; abundance: few; v_gene: TRBV4-1; CDR3aa: CASSQVGEDTQYF; CDR3nt: TGCGCCAGCAGCCAAGTAGGGGAGGATACGCAGTATTTT
d_gene: .; j_gene: TRBJ2-1; abundance: .; v_gene: TRBV6-5; CDR3aa: CASSPFSGSYNEQFF; CDR3nt: TGTGCCAGCAGTCCCTTTTCGGGGTCCTACAATGAGCAGTTCTTC
d_gene: .; j_gene: TRBJ2-6; abundance: .; v_gene: TRBV29-1; CDR3aa: CSVESGSGANVLTF; CDR3nt: TGCAGCGTTGAATCGGGCTCTGGGGCCAACGTCCTGACTTTC
d_gene: .; j_gene: TRBJ2-7; abundance: .; v_gene: TRBV15; CDR3aa: CATSRDRSEQYF; CDR3nt: TGTGCCACCAGCAGAGACCGATCCGAGCAGTACTTC
d_gene: .; j_gene: TRBJ2-7; abundance: .; v_gene: TRBV19; CDR3aa: CASSRTGGTYEQYF; CDR3nt: TGTGCCAGTAGCCGTACTGGGGGCACCTACGAGCAGTACTTC
d_gene: .; j_gene: TRBJ2-7; abundance: .; v_gene: TRBV5-1; CDR3aa: CASSYKVADSSYEQYF; CDR3nt: TGCGCCAGCAGCTATAAGGTGGCAGACAGCTCCTACGAGCAGTACTTC
d_gene: TRBD1; j_gene: TRBJ2-1; abundance: .; v_gene: TRBV6-5; CDR3aa: CASKTGQRSYNEQFF; CDR3nt: TGTGCCAGCAAAACGGGACAGCGATCCTACAATGAGCAGTTCTTC
d_gene: TRBD2; j_gene: TRBJ2-5; abundance: .; v_gene: TRBV11-1; CDR3aa: CASSISGLKETQYF; CDR3nt: TGTGCCAGCAGCATTAGCGGGTTGAAAGAGACCCAGTACTTC
d_gene: TRBD1; j_gene: TRBJ2-2; abundance: .; v_gene: TRBV7-9; CDR3aa: CASSFDHRGLSRVAGELFF; CDR3nt: TGTGCCAGCAGCTTTGACCACAGGGGGCTTTCACGGGTAGCCGGGGAGCTGTTTTTT
d_gene: .; j_gene: TRBJ1-5; abundance: .; v_gene: TRBV2; CDR3aa: CASCRVGQPQHF; CDR3nt: TGTGCCAGCTGCAGGGTGGGACAGCCCCAGCATTTT
d_gene: TRBD1; j_gene: TRBJ1-1; abundance: .; v_gene: TRBV28; CDR3aa: CASSNRGYTEAFF; CDR3nt: TGTGCCAGCAGCAACAGGGGTTATACTGAAGCTTTCTTT
d_gene: .; j_gene: TRBJ1-5; abundance: .; v_gene: TRBV6-2/TRBV6-3; CDR3aa: CASSSSIYSNQPQHF; CDR3nt: TGTGCCAGCAGTTCCTCCATCTATAGCAATCAGCCCCAGCATTTT
d_gene: TRBD1; j_gene: TRBJ1-1; abundance: .; v_gene: TRBV20-1; CDR3aa: CSATGPTEAFF; CDR3nt: TGCAGTGCGACAGGGCCCACTGAAGCTTTCTTT
d_gene: TRBD2; j_gene: TRBJ2-7; abundance: .; v_gene: TRBV6-2/TRBV6-3; CDR3aa: CASSLPLAGGYEQYF; CDR3nt: TGTGCCAGCAGCCTGCCCTTAGCGGGAGGATACGAGCAGTACTTC
d_gene: .; j_gene: TRBJ2-7; abundance: .; v_gene: TRBV20-1; CDR3aa: CSASSNSYEQYF; CDR3nt: TGCAGTGCTAGTTCGAACTCCTACGAGCAGTACTTC
d_gene: TRBD1; j_gene: TRBJ1-6; abundance: few; v_gene: TRBV18; CDR3aa: CASSRVVDRGYNSPLHF; CDR3nt: TGTGCCAGCTCACGAGTCGTGGACAGGGGATATAATTCACCCCTCCACTTT
d_gene: .; j_gene: TRBJ2-1; abundance: .; v_gene: TRBV7-2; CDR3aa: CASSFTVGEYNEQFF; CDR3nt: TGTGCCAGCAGCTTCACCGTCGGAGAATACAATGAGCAGTTCTTC
d_gene: .; j_gene: TRBJ2-1; abundance: .; v_gene: TRBV19; CDR3aa: CASSYQTGTDSEQFF; CDR3nt: TGTGCCAGTAGTTATCAGACAGGAACGGATAGTGAGCAGTTCTTC
d_gene: .; j_gene: TRBJ2-7; abundance: few; v_gene: TRBV2; CDR3aa: CASSENSQSHEQYF; CDR3nt: TGTGCCAGCAGTGAAAATTCCCAAAGTCACGAGCAGTACTTC
d_gene: .; j_gene: TRBJ2-7; abundance: once; v_gene: TRBV5-8; CDR3aa: CASSRSTGREQYF; CDR3nt: TGTGCCAGCAGCCGGTCCACAGGTCGCGAGCAGTACTTC
d_gene: .; j_gene: TRBJ1-1; abundance: .; v_gene: TRBV4-2; CDR3aa: CASSQPKQGNTEAFF; CDR3nt: TGTGCCAGCAGCCAGCCTAAACAGGGAAACACTGAAGCTTTCTTT
d_gene: .; j_gene: TRBJ1-2; abundance: .; v_gene: TRBV27; CDR3aa: CASSYGTNYGYTF; CDR3nt: TGTGCCAGCAGTTATGGCACTAACTATGGCTACACCTTC
d_gene: .; j_gene: TRBJ1-2; abundance: .; v_gene: TRBV4-1; CDR3aa: CASSPQTQTNYGYTF; CDR3nt: TGCGCCAGCAGCCCTCAGACGCAAACTAACTATGGCTACACCTTC
d_gene: TRBD2; j_gene: TRBJ2-3; abundance: once; v_gene: TRBV7-9; CDR3aa: CASSLPTGGGTQYF; CDR3nt: TGTGCCAGCAGCTTACCTACGGGAGGAGGTACGCAGTATTTT
d_gene: .; j_gene: TRBJ2-7; abundance: .; v_gene: TRBV30; CDR3aa: CAWITEYEQYF; CDR3nt: TGTGCCTGGATTACAGAATACGAGCAGTACTTC
d_gene: .; j_gene: TRBJ2-7; abundance: .; v_gene: TRBV7-2; CDR3aa: CASSFGREQYF; CDR3nt: TGTGCCAGCAGTTTCGGTAGGGAGCAGTACTTC
d_gene: .; j_gene: TRBJ2-3; abundance: .; v_gene: TRBV10-1; CDR3aa: CASSGRLETPKPDTQYF; CDR3nt: TGCGCCAGCAGTGGACGTCTAGAAACGCCGAAACCCGATACGCAGTATTTT
d_gene: TRBD1; j_gene: TRBJ1-2; abundance: .; v_gene: TRBV19; CDR3aa: CASTQGSNNYGYTF; CDR3nt: TGTGCCAGTACACAGGGGTCAAATAACTATGGCTACACCTTC
d_gene: TRBD1; j_gene: TRBJ2-5; abundance: .; v_gene: TRBV18; CDR3aa: CASSPPQSGGRETQYF; CDR3nt: TGTGCCAGCTCACCACCCCAGTCAGGGGGACGAGAGACCCAGTACTTC
d_gene: .; j_gene: TRBJ1-5; abundance: .; v_gene: TRBV19; CDR3aa: CASSIRQGRQPQHF; CDR3nt: TGTGCCAGTAGTATAAGGCAGGGGAGGCAGCCCCAGCATTTT
d_gene: .; j_gene: TRBJ1-1; abundance: .; v_gene: TRBV2; CDR3aa: CASGGRGAFF; CDR3nt: TGTGCCAGCGGGGGCAGGGGAGCTTTCTTT
d_gene: TRBD1; j_gene: TRBJ2-7; abundance: once; v_gene: TRBV10-2; CDR3aa: CASRKGPDKQGVGEQYF; CDR3nt: TGCGCCAGCAGGAAGGGGCCCGACAAACAGGGGGTCGGCGAGCAGTACTTC
d_gene: TRBD1; j_gene: TRBJ1-4; abundance: .; v_gene: TRBV18; CDR3aa: CASSPPQGDEKLFF; CDR3nt: TGTGCCAGCTCACCACCCCAGGGGGACGAAAAACTGTTTTTT
d_gene: .; j_gene: TRBJ1-2; abundance: .; v_gene: TRBV28; CDR3aa: CASTNRVYGYTF; CDR3nt: TGTGCCAGCACGAACAGGGTGTACGGCTACACCTTC